These T cell receptor beta chains were read from a single sample in a study of breast tumors, draining lymph nodes, adjacent tissues. A single record per CDR3 protein comes from TCRdb applying MiXCR to the multiplex PCR reads. The sample lists fewer than 80,000 distinct CDR3 sequences, 40% to 45% seen once, with roughly 9.1% in the top ten. The material sequenced was breast tumor tissue. The receptors were gathered from a female donor with breast cancer. Some clones in this sample may be carry-over from other donors' samples. Both conserved end residues are part of each CDR3. The D gene is left open where the match is weak. Clone size is shown for a subset of rows, as once, few, many or a class of expanded clone.

d_gene	abundance	j_gene	v_gene	CDR3nt	CDR3aa
TRBD1	many	TRBJ1-2	TRBV5-6	TGTGCCAGCAGCGGGGGGACAGGCGTACTTCATGGCTACACCTTC	CASSGGTGVLHGYTF
TRBD1	-	TRBJ2-5	TRBV5-1	TGCGCCAGCAGGGGGGGACAGGGTCCCCAGTACTTC	CASRGGQGPQYF
-	many	TRBJ2-7	TRBV5-6	TGTGCCAGCAGCCACACGGAGTACGAGCAGTACTTC	CASSHTEYEQYF
TRBD2	-	TRBJ2-7	TRBV10-3	TGTGCCATCACCCCGGGACTATCCTACGAGCAGTACTTC	CAITPGLSYEQYF
TRBD2	many	TRBJ2-3	TRBV4-2	TGTGCCAGCAGCCAAGGTTTTTCTAGCGGAGATACGCAGTATTTT	CASSQGFSSGDTQYF
-	many	TRBJ1-5	TRBV20-1	TGCAGTGCTAGAGACTCAGGGTCTCAGCCCCAGCATTTT	CSARDSGSQPQHF
-	-	TRBJ2-2	TRBV20-1	TGCAGTGCTAGAGTGGGAGGGAACACCGGGGAGCTGTTTTTT	CSARVGGNTGELFF
-	-	TRBJ1-2	TRBV4-2	TGTGCCAGCAGCCAAGAGGGCAGAAACTATGGCTACACCTTC	CASSQEGRNYGYTF
-	many	TRBJ2-2	TRBV11-3	TGTGCCAGCAGCATCGGGGGCTCGAACACCGGGGAGCTGTTTTTT	CASSIGGSNTGELFF
-	many	TRBJ2-6	TRBV19	TGTGCCACCACCAGGGGATACTCTGGGGCCAACGTCCTGACTTTC	CATTRGYSGANVLTF
TRBD2	-	TRBJ2-3	TRBV15	TGTGCCACCAGTAGCGGGAGGGCCATAGATACGCAGTATTTT	CATSSGRAIDTQYF
TRBD2	many	TRBJ2-7	TRBV18	TGTGCCAGCTCACCGGGTAGCGGGGGGACCTACGAGCAGTACTTC	CASSPGSGGTYEQYF
-	many	TRBJ1-4	TRBV13	TGTGCCAGCAGCTCATGGGACACCTCCGAAAAACTGTTTTTT	CASSSWDTSEKLFF
TRBD2	-	TRBJ2-1	TRBV7-6	TGTGCCAGCAGCTTAGGTCTAGCGGGAGAGGTGTACAATGAGCAGTTCTTC	CASSLGLAGEVYNEQFF
TRBD1	-	TRBJ2-5	TRBV7-2	TGTGCCAGCAGCCAGAGACAGGGACAACAAGAGACCCAGTACTTC	CASSQRQGQQETQYF
-	many	TRBJ2-2	TRBV3-1	TGTGCCAGCAGCCGGGGCAGGGAGTACACCGGGGAGCTGTTTTTT	CASSRGREYTGELFF
TRBD2	-	TRBJ2-6	TRBV5-1	TGCGCCAGCAGCTTGGCGTTAGCGGGGCACAATGTCCTGACTTTC	CASSLALAGHNVLTF
-	many	TRBJ1-2	TRBV5-1	TGCGCCAGCAGCTTGTATCTCTATGGCTACACCTTC	CASSLYLYGYTF
-	-	TRBJ2-5	TRBV6-1	TGTGCCAGCAGCGAGCCGGACAGGGAGGGGACCCAGTACTTC	CASSEPDREGTQYF
-	few	TRBJ1-1	TRBV6-2/TRBV6-3	TGTGCCAGCAGTTACCAGAGGGGACGGGAGAACACTGAAGCTTTCTTT	CASSYQRGRENTEAFF
-	-	TRBJ2-6	TRBV12-3/TRBV12-4	TGTGCCAGCAGTTTAAACGGGCCTAAGCTTCGAGCCAACGTCCTGACTTTC	CASSLNGPKLRANVLTF
-	-	TRBJ1-6	TRBV7-2	TGTGCCAGCAGCTTAGGGGATGGGACTACCCTCCACTTT	CASSLGDGTTLHF
TRBD1	many	TRBJ1-3	TRBV6-5	TGTGCCAGCAGGCACCTCAGGGGGTCTGGAAACACCATATATTTT	CASRHLRGSGNTIYF
-	-	TRBJ2-2	TRBV24-1	TGTGCCACCAGTGATTTACTAGCAGGAGGTGCGACCGGGGAGCTGTTTTTT	CATSDLLAGGATGELFF
TRBD1	many	TRBJ2-2	TRBV4-2	TGTGCCAGCAGCCTAAAGGGACAGGGGGCCGGGGAGCTGTTTTTT	CASSLKGQGAGELFF
-	-	TRBJ1-3	TRBV9	TGTGCCAGCAGCGTAGAGGACGGACTATCTGGAAACACCATATATTTT	CASSVEDGLSGNTIYF
-	-	TRBJ1-6	TRBV12-3/TRBV12-4	TGTGCCAGCAGTCCCCCCCGTTCACCCCTCCACTTT	CASSPPRSPLHF
-	many	TRBJ1-5	TRBV7-8	TGTGCCAGCAGCCTAGTGAGGCCGGTGGAGCCCCAGCATTTT	CASSLVRPVEPQHF